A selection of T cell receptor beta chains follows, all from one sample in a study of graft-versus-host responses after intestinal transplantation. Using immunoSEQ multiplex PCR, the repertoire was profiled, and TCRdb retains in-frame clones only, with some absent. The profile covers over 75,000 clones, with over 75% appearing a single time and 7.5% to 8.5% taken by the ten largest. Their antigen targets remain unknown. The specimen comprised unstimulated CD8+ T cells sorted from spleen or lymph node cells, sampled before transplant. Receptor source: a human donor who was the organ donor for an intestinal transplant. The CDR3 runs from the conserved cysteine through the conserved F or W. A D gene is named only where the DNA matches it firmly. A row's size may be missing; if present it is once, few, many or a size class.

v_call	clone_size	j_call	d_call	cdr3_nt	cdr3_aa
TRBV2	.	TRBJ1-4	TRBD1	TGTGCCAGCAAGCCCGACAGGGGTAATGAAAAACTGTTTTTT	CASKPDRGNEKLFF
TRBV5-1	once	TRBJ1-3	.	TGCGCCAGCAGCTTGGGAGGTTCCTCTGGAAACACCATATATTTT	CASSLGGSSGNTIYF
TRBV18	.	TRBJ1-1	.	TGTGCCAGCTCACCGCGGACACCTACTAGGGACACTGAAGCTTTCTTT	CASSPRTPTRDTEAFF
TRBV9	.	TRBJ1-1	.	TGTGCCAGCAGCGTAAACTTAGGACAGCACACTGAAGCTTTCTTT	CASSVNLGQHTEAFF
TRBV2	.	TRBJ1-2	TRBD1	TGTGCCAGCAGTCCGGGACAGGGGGCGACGTATTCCCCCTATGGCTACACCTTC	CASSPGQGATYSPYGYTF
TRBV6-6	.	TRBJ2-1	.	TGTGCCAGCATCGAAAAGTCCATCGATGAGCAGTTCTTC	CASIEKSIDEQFF
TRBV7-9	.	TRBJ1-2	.	TGTGCCAGCAGCTTGAGACGTGGCTACACCTTC	CASSLRRGYTF
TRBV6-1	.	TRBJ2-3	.	TGTGCCAGCAGTGAAGCGATGGGTGGGGCAGATACGCAGTATTTT	CASSEAMGGADTQYF
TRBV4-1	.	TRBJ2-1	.	TGCGCCAGCAGCCAAGTGCGACTAGACGATGAGCAGTTCTTC	CASSQVRLDDEQFF
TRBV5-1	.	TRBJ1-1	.	TGCGCCAGCAGCTTGGATCCGGATCATGGGGTGAACACTGAAGCTTTCTTT	CASSLDPDHGVNTEAFF
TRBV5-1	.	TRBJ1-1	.	TGCGCCAGCAGCTTGGACCTAGACATGGCCACTGAAGCTTTCTTT	CASSLDLDMATEAFF
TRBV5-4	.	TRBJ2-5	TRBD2	TGTGCCAGCAGCCTGCGGGGGGGGGTCGAGACCCAGTACTTC	CASSLRGGVETQYF
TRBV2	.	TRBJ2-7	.	TGTGCCAGCAGTGACGGGGACATATTCTGCGAGCAGTACTTC	CASSDGDIFCEQYF
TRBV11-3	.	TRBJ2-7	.	TGTGCCAGCAGCTCCCGGGACCGCTCCTACGAGCAGTACTTC	CASSSRDRSYEQYF
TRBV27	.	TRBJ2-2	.	TGTGCCAGCAAGAGTGTCCACGGACTCTCACCAACAAACTCGAACACCGGGGAGCTGTTTTTT	CASKSVHGLSPTNSNTGELFF
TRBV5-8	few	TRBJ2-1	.	TGTGCCAGCAGCCCTACAGGGAATGAGCAGTTCTTC	CASSPTGNEQFF
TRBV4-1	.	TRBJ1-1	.	TGCGCCAGCAGCCACAGCCGGACAGCGAACACTGAAGCTTTCTTT	CASSHSRTANTEAFF
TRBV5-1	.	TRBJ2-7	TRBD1	TGCGCCAGCAGCTTGGATTACAGGGGCTTCACCTACGAGCAGTACTTC	CASSLDYRGFTYEQYF
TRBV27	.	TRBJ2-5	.	TGTGCCAGCAGTTTAGGAGAGACCCAGTACTTC	CASSLGETQYF
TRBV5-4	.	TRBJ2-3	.	TGTGCCAGCAGCTTGGTGGCGGCCACAGATACGCAGTATTTT	CASSLVAATDTQYF
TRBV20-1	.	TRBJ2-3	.	TGCAGTGCTAGGTCCAATACGCAGTATTTT	CSARSNTQYF
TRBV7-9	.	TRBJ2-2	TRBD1	TGTGCCAGCAGCAAAACAGGGGCCGGGGAGCTGTTTTTT	CASSKTGAGELFF
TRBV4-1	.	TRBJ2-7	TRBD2	TGCGCCAGCAGCCAAGATCCGGGAGGGGAGCAGTACTTC	CASSQDPGGEQYF
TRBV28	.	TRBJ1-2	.	TGTGCCAGCAGCCTTATAGGGAAGGACGGCTACACCTTC	CASSLIGKDGYTF